The 18 T cell receptor beta chains given below trace back to one sample, sequenced in a study of vaccination and CD4 T cells after COVID-19. Their target antigens are unknown. The treatment here: approximately 9-day PBMC culture with coronavirus spike peptide pools or control peptides (ViraFEST assay). From the unexposed donor, CD4+ T cells were collected ahead of the COVID-19 pandemic (2011-2018). The Oncomine TCR Beta short-read assay was what sequenced the DNA obtained from cultured CD4+ T cells. One entry per CDR3 protein, called by TCRdb with MiXCR from the PCR reads. The repertoire holds about 7,000 distinct CDR3 sequences, with about half as singletons. Sequenced input: CD4+ T cells from blood, cultured in vitro. The receptors here all came from a human donor in good health.

Only a few counts were recorded for this clonotype. This chain uses TRBV7-2 with TRBJ2-5; either TRBD1 or TRBD2 may fit D (5 bases each). The CDR3 sequence is 16 residues long. V shed 1 base and J shed 7 bases, with 19 bases lying between them. Germline V gives CDR1 SGHTA, CDR2 FQGNSA. The CDR3 nucleotides read TGTGCCAGCAGCTTAGTGTCGCTCGGGGACGGTGGGACCCAGTACTTC. It encodes CASSLVSLGDGGTQYF.

This clonotype was seen a handful of times. The chain uses TRBV20-1 and TRBJ2-2; D gene uncertain. CDR3 size: 14 residues. CDR1 is DFQATT, CDR2 SNEGSKA, per germline (reference sequence). The V end lost 4 bases, the J end lost 3 bases, and 12 bases lay between the germline ends. In nucleotides, the CDR3 is TGCAGTGCTATGTCCGGGCGCGACACCGGGGAGCTGTTTTTT. Amino acid sequence: CSAMSGRDTGELFF.

This clonotype has just a few counts. V usage is TRBV27 and J usage is TRBJ1-5; D gene unclear. The CDR3 length is 14 residues. Germline V gene data show CDR1 as MNHEY and CDR2 as SMNVEV (reference sequence). The ends were cut back, 6 bases at V and 7 bases at J, with 16 bases in the middle. The CDR3 nucleotides read TGTGCCAGCAGCCCACCGGACCCGACACAGCCCCAGCATTTT. Translation gives CASSPPDPTQPQHF.

Details on this clonotype: A junction end diverges from the germline sequence, so it may reflect a read error. The CDR3 spells CASTLEESTIYF. CDR3 DNA: TGTGCCAGCACCTTAGAGGAGAGCACCATATATTTT. This rearrangement joins TRBV7-9 to TRBJ1-3, with unresolved D. Germline CDR1 SEHNR, CDR2 FQNEAQ (reference sequence). The CDR3 is made up of 12 amino acids. Filled out from reference TRBV7-9 and TRBJ1-3, the complete variable domain reads DTGVSQNPRHKITKRGQNVTFRCDPISEHNRLYWYRQTLGQGPEFLTYFQNEAQLEKSRLLSDRFSAERPKGSFSTLEIQRTEQGDSAMYLCASTLEESTIYFGEGSWLTVV.

A few counts support this clonotype. This chain uses TRBV6-4 with TRBJ1-5, with D hard to call. The germline V and J ends were trimmed by 3 bases and 5 bases, with 8 bases remaining between them. The CDR3 has 13 residues. Per germline, CDR1 MRHNA and CDR2 SNTAGT. CDR3 residues: CASSEYEDQPQHF. The CDR3 DNA is TGTGCCAGCAGTGAGTATGAAGATCAGCCCCAGCATTTT.

The rearrangement joins TRBV6-4 to TRBJ1-2, with D possibly matching TRBD1 (6 bases). The germline V gene has CDR1 MRHNA and CDR2 SNTAGT. V lost 3 bases to trimming and J lost 4 bases, with 12 bases between them. This CDR3 comprises 14 residues. The DNA for the CDR3 is TGTGCCAGCAGTGAAGGGGGTGCTAGCTATGGCTACACCTTC. Its protein is CASSEGGASYGYTF.

This rearrangement joins TRBV7-2 to TRBJ1-4, with D unresolved. The CDR3 extends over 14 amino acids. The V gene's germline CDR1 is SGHTA and CDR2 FQGNSA. V dropped 5 bases and J dropped 3 bases, with 10 bases sitting between them. The CDR3 DNA reads as TGTGCCAGCAGCCGATGGACGGCTAATGAAAAACTGTTTTTT. It specifies CASSRWTANEKLFF.

This chain connects TRBV20-1 to TRBJ2-1; D remains ambiguous. The CDR3 consists of 14 residues. Germline CDR1 reads DFQATT; CDR2 reads SNEGSKA (reference sequence). Trimming took 4 bases from V and 2 from J, leaving 12 bases between them. The CDR3 protein is CSAKPRETYNEQFF. CDR3 sequence (DNA): TGCAGTGCTAAACCCCGAGAAACCTACAATGAGCAGTTCTTC.

The chain employs TRBV6-5 and TRBJ1-6, with D maybe TRBD1 (5 bases). The CDR3 has 15 amino acids. The V gene lost 0 bases and the J gene lost 9 bases, with 12 bases spanning the gap. Germline CDR1 reads MNHEY; CDR2 reads SVGAGI. CDR3 sequence (DNA): TGTGCCAGCAGTTACTCGGAGGGGATGGGTTCACCCCTCCACTTT. The encoded protein is CASSYSEGMGSPLHF.

V is TRBV7-3 and J is TRBJ1-1; D is unresolved. Germline V lookup: CDR1 SGHTA, CDR2 FQGTGA. V lost 1 base and J 5 bases, leaving 14 bases between the germline ends. The CDR3 has 15 residues. The DNA of the CDR3 is TGTGCCAGCAGCTTAAGGCCAGAGATGGGAACTGAAGCTTTCTTT. Its translation is CASSLRPEMGTEAFF.

This clonotype was seen just once. The V call is TRBV7-2, the J call TRBJ1-2, with 9 nucleotides matching TRBD1. Germline values: CDR1 SGHTA, CDR2 FQGNSA. V lost 5 bases to trimming and J lost 5 bases; unmatched junction nucleotides: 3. The CDR3 sequence is 13 residues long. CDR3 bases: TGTGCCAGCAGCACCGACAGGGGGTATGGCTACACCTTC. Protein product: CASSTDRGYGYTF.

In its sample, this clonotype was seen a few times. This rearrangement joins TRBV6-1 to TRBJ1-2; the D gene is possibly TRBD1 (6 bases). The germline V gene encodes CDR1 MNHNS and CDR2 SASEGT. Trimming stripped 5 bases from V and 8 bases from J, with 15 bases between. This CDR3 comprises 13 residues. CDR3 sequence (DNA): TGTGCCAGCAGTCCTATACAGGGTCGAGGCTACACCTTC. Protein product: CASSPIQGRGYTF.

The chain employs TRBV20-1 and TRBJ1-3; weak D call: TRBD1 (6 bases). Germline CDR1 is DFQATT and CDR2 is SNEGSKA (reference sequence). Trimming pared 6 bases from V and 4 bases from J, leaving 13 bases between. The CDR3 is 13 residues long. The DNA for the CDR3 is TGCAGTGCAAGGGGGACATCCGGAAACACCATATATTTT. The encoded protein is CSARGTSGNTIYF.

V is TRBV19 and J is TRBJ1-2, with D unresolved. CDR3 length: 14 amino acids. V was clipped by 4 bases and J by 3 bases, with 12 bases between them. Germline values: CDR1 LNHDA, CDR2 SQIVND (reference sequence). CDR3 region: CASSKGGRDYGYTF. As DNA, the CDR3 is TGTGCCAGTAGTAAAGGAGGCAGAGACTATGGCTACACCTTC.

The chain links TRBV2 to TRBJ1-5; D is unresolved. The CDR3 length is 15 residues. Trimming left V 4 bases short and J 1 base short, with 11 bases between. Per the germline V gene, CDR1 is SNHLY and CDR2 is FYNNEI. DNA of the CDR3: TGTGCCAGCAGTGTCGAGGGTATAAGCAATCAGCCCCAGCATTTT. Protein: CASSVEGISNQPQHF.

The chain employs TRBV7-3 and TRBJ1-5; weak D call: TRBD1 (5 bases). V was shortened by 4 bases and J by 7 bases, with 11 bases between the two germline ends. The CDR3 spans 13 residues. The germline V gene encodes CDR1 SGHTA and CDR2 FQGTGA. DNA of the CDR3: TGTGCCAGCAGCTCTGGGGCAGGGCAGCCCCAGCATTTT. It specifies CASSSGAGQPQHF.

There are a few counts of this clonotype. This chain joins TRBV5-4 and TRBJ2-2; D is undetermined. Germline V gives CDR1 SGHNT, CDR2 YYREEE (reference sequence). The CDR3 totals 15 residues. Trimming shortened V by 4 bases and J by 4 bases, and 14 bases separated the two germline ends. As DNA, the CDR3 is TGTGCCAGCAGCATGACTCCAGAGGCCACCGGGGAGCTGTTTTTT. It yields the protein CASSMTPEATGELFF.

V gene TRBV7-2 combines with J gene TRBJ2-5; unclear D gene. CDR3 length equals 12 residues. V was clipped by 4 bases and J by 6 bases, with 9 bases between them. The germline V gene has CDR1 SGHTA and CDR2 FQGNSA. The CDR3 DNA reads TGTGCCAGCAGCTCGCCTCCCCAGACCCAGTACTTC. Translation gives CASSSPPQTQYF. The variable domain in full, completed from reference TRBV7-2 and TRBJ2-5, reads GAGVSQSPSNKVTEKGKDVELRCDPISGHTALYWYRQSLGQGLEFLIYFQGNSAPDKSGLPSDRFSAERTGGSVSTLTIQRTQQEDSAVYLCASSSPPQTQYFGPGTRLLVL.